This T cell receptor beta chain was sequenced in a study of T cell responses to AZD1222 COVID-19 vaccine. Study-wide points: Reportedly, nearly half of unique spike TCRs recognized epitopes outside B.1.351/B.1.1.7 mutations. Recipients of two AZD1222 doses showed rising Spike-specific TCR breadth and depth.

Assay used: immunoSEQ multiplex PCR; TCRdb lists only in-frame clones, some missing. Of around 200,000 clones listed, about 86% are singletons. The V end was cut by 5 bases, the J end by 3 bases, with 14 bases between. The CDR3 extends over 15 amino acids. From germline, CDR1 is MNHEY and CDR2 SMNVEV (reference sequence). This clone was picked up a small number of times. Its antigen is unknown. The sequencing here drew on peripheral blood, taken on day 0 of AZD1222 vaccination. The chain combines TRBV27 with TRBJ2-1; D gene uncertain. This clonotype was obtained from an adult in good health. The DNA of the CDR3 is TGTGCCAGCAGTGAACAAGGCCACAGCTACAATGAGCAGTTCTTC. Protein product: CASSEQGHSYNEQFF.